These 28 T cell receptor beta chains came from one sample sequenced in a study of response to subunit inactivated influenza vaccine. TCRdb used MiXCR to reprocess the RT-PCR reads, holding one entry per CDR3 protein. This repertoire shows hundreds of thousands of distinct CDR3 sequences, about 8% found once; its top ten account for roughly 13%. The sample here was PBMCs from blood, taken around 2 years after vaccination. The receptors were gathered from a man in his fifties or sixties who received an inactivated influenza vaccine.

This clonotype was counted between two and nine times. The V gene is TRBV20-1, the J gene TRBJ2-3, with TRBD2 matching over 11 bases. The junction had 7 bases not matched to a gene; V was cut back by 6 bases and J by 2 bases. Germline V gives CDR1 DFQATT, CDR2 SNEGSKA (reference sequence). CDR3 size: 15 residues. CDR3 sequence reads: CSASRGLAATDTQYF. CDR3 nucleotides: TGCAGTGCCAGTCGGGGACTAGCGGCCACAGATACGCAGTATTTT.

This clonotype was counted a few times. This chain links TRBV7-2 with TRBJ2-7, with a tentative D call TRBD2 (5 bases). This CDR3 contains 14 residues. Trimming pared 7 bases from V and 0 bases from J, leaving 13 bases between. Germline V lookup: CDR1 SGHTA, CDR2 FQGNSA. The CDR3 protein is CASTPTGSSYEQYF. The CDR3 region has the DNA TGTGCCAGCACCCCGACGGGGAGCTCCTACGAGCAGTACTTC.

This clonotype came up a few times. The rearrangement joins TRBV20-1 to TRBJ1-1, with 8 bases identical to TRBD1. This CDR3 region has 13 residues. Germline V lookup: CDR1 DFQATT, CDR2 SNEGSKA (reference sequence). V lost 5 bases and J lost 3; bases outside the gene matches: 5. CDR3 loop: CSAGQGADTEAFF. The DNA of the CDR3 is TGCAGTGCTGGTCAGGGGGCGGACACTGAAGCTTTCTTT.

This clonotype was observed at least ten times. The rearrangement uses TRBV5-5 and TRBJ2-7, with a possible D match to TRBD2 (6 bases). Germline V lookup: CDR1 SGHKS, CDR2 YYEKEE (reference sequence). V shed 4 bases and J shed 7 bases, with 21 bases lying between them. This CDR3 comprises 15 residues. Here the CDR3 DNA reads TGTGCCAGCAGCCCCCGGTCGGGCGGGAATGGTGAGCAGTACTTC. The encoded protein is CASSPRSGGNGEQYF. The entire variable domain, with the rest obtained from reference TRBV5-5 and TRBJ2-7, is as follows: DAGVTQSPTHLIKTRGQQVTLRCSPISGHKSVSWYQQVLGQGPQFIFQYYEKEERGRGNFPDRFSARQFPNYSSELNVNALLLGDSALYLCASSPRSGGNGEQYFGPGTRLTVT.

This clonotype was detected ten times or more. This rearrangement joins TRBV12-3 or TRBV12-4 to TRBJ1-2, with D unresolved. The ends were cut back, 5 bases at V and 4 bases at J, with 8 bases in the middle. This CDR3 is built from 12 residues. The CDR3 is CASSLEPYGYTF. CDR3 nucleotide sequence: TGTGCCAGCAGTCTCGAACCCTATGGCTACACCTTC.

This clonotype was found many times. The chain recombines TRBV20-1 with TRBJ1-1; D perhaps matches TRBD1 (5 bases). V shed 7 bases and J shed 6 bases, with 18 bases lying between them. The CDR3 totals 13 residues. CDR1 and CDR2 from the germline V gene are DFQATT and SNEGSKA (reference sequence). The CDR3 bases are TGCAGTGGTCGCGGGGCCCATCGCTCTGAAGCTTTCTTT. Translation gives CSGRGAHRSEAFF.

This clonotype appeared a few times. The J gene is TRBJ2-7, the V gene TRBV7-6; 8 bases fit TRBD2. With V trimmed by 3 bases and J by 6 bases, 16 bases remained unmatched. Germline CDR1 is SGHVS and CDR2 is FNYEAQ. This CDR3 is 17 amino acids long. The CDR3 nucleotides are TGTGCCAGCAGCTTGGTCGGGACTAGGGGCTCTCGGGGCGAGCAGTACTTC. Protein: CASSLVGTRGSRGEQYF.

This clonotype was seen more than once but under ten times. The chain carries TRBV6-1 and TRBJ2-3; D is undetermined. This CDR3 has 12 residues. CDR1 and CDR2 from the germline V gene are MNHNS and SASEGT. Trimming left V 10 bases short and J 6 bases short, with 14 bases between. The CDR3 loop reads CANDRQGDTQYF. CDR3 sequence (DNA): TGTGCCAACGACCGGCAAGGGGATACGCAGTATTTT.

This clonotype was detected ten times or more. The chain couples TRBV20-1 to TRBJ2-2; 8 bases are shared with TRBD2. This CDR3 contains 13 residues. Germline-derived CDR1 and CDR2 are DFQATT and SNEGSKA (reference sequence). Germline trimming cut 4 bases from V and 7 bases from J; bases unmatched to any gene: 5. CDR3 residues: CSAKRLASGELFF. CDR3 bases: TGCAGTGCTAAAAGACTAGCGAGCGGGGAGCTGTTTTTT.

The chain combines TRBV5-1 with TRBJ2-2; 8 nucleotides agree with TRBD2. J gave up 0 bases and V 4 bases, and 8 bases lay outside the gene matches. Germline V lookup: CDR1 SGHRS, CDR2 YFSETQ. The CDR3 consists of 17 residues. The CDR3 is CASSLPSGGTNTGELFF. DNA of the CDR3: TGCGCCAGCAGCCTCCCCAGCGGGGGAACGAACACCGGGGAGCTGTTTTTT.

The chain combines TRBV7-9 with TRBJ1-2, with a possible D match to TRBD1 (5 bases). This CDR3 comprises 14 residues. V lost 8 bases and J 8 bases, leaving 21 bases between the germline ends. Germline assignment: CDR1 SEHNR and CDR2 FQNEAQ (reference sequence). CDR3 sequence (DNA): TGTGCCAGCGCAACGCAAGGGGCCTCCTGGGGCTACACCTTC. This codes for CASATQGASWGYTF.

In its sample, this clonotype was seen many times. CDR3 loop: CASSLDWSGTYEQYF. The CDR3 coding sequence is TGTGCCAGCAGCTTAGATTGGTCAGGGACCTACGAGCAGTACTTC. The chain couples TRBV11-2 to TRBJ2-7; D possibly corresponds to TRBD1 (5 bases). In germline, CDR1 is SGHAT, CDR2 FQNNGV. The length of the CDR3 is 15 residues. V gave up 0 bases and J gave up 2 bases, with 11 bases separating them.

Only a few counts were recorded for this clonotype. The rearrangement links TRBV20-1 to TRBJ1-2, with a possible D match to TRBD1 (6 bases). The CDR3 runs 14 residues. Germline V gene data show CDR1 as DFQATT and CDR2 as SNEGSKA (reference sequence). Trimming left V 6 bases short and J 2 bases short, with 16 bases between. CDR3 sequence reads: CSAFSGQGNYGYTF. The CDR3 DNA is TGCAGTGCATTCAGCGGGCAGGGGAACTATGGCTACACCTTC.

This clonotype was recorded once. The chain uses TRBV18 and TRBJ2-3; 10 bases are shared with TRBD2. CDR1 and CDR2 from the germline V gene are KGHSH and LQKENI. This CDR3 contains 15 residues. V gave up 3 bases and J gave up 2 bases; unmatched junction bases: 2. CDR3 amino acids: CASSPLAGDTDTQYF. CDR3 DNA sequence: TGTGCCAGCTCACCCCTAGCGGGGGACACAGATACGCAGTATTTT.

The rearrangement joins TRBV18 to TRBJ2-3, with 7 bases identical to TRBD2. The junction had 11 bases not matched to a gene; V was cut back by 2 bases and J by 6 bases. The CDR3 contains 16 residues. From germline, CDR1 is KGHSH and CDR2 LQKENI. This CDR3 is CASSPKTSSMRDTQYF. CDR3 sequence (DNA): TGTGCCAGCTCACCAAAGACTAGCTCGATGAGGGATACGCAGTATTTT.

The CDR3 is CASSLRLSGQGDEQFF. The DNA for the CDR3 is TGCGCCAGCAGCTTAAGGTTATCGGGACAGGGGGATGAGCAGTTCTTC. This sequence joins TRBV5-1 and TRBJ2-1; TRBD1 agrees at 11 bases. CDR1 and CDR2 from the germline V gene are SGHRS and YFSETQ. The junction had 9 bases not matched to a gene; V was cut back by 2 bases and J by 8 bases. The CDR3 sequence is 16 residues long.

The CDR3 nucleotides are TGCGCCAGCAGCTTCGGACAGGGGATGGCCTACGAGCAGTACTTC. This sequence encodes CASSFGQGMAYEQYF. The rearrangement joins TRBV5-1 to TRBJ2-7, with 9 bases aligning to TRBD1. CDR3 length: 15 amino acids. V lost 2 bases to trimming and J lost 2 bases; unmatched junction nucleotides: 5. The germline gives CDR1 SGHRS, CDR2 YFSETQ.

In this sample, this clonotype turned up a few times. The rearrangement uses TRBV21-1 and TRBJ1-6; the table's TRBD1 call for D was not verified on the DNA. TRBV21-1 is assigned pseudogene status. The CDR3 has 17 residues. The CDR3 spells CASSPLPPEGTRKPLHF. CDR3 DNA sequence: TGTGCCAGCAGCCCCCTACCCCCTGAGGGAACTCGGAAACCCCTCCACTTT.

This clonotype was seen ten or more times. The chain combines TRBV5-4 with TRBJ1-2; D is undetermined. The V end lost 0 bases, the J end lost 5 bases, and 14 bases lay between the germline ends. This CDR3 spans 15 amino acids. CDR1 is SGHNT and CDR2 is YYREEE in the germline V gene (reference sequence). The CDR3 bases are TGTGCCAGCAGCTTGGGAGGGAAAGTAGGGTATGGCTACACCTTC. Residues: CASSLGGKVGYGYTF. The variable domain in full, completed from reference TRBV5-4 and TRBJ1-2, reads ETGVTQSPTHLIKTRGQQVTLRCSSQSGHNTVSWYQQALGQGPQFIFQYYREEENGRGNFPPRFSGLQFPNYSSELNVNALELDDSALYLCASSLGGKVGYGYTFGSGTRLTVV.

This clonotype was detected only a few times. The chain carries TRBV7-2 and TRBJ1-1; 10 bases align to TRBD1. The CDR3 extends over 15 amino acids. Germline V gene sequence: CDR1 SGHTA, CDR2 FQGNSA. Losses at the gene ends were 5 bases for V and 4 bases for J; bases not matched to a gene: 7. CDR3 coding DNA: TGTGCCAGCAGCCCACGACAGGGGGCGAGCACTGAAGCTTTCTTT. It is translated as CASSPRQGASTEAFF.

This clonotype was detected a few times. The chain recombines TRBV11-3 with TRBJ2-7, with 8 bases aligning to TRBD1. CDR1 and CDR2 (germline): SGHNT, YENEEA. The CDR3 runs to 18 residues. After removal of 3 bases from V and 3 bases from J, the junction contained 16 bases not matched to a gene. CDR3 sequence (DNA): TGTGCCAGCAGCTTTCTACTCACCCGGACAGGGACCCTCTACGAGCAGTACTTC. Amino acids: CASSFLLTRTGTLYEQYF. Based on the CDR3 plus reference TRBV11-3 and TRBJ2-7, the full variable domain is EAGVVQSPRYKIIEKKQPVAFWCNPISGHNTLYWYLQNLGQGPELLIRYENEEAVDDSQLPKDRFSAERLKGVDSTLKIQPAELGDSAVYLCASSFLLTRTGTLYEQYFGPGTRLTVT.

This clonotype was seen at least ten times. In DNA form, the CDR3 reads TGTGCCAGCAGTTTACGGGATTACGAGCAGTACTTC. It specifies CASSLRDYEQYF. This chain uses TRBV28 with TRBJ2-7, with a tentative D call TRBD2 (5 bases). With 2 bases removed from V and 4 bases from J, the gap between germline ends came to 6 bases. There are 12 residues in the CDR3. Germline loops: CDR1 MDHEN, CDR2 SYDVKM.

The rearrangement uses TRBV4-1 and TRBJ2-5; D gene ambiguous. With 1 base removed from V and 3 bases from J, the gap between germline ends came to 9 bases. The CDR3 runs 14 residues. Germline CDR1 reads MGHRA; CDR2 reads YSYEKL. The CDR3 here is CASSQGSLEETQYF. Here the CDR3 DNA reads TGCGCCAGCAGCCAAGGTAGTTTAGAAGAGACCCAGTACTTC.

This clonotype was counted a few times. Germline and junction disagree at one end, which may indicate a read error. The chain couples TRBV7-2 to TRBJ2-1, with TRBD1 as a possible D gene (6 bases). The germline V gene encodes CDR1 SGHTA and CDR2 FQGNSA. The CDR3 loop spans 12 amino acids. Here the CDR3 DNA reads TGTGCCAGCAGCTCCCAGGGGTTTTTCTTGGTCTTC. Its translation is CASSSQGFFLVF. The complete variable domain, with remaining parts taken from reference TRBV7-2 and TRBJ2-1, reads GAGVSQSPSNKVTEKGKDVELRCDPISGHTALYWYRQSLGQGLEFLIYFQGNSAPDKSGLPSDRFSAERTGGSVSTLTIQRTQQEDSAVYLCASSSQGFFLVFGPGTRLTVL.

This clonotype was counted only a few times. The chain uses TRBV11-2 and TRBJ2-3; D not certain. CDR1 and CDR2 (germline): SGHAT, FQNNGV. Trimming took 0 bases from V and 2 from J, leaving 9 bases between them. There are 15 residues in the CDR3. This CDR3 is CASSLDHAVTDTQYF. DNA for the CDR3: TGTGCCAGCAGCTTAGACCACGCGGTCACAGATACGCAGTATTTT.

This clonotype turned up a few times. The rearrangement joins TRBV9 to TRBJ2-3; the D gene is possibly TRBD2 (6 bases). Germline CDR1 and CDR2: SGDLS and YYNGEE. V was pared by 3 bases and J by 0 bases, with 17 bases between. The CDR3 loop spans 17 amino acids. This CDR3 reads CASSAGRSGASTDTQYF. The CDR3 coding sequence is TGTGCCAGCAGCGCAGGGAGGAGCGGTGCTAGCACAGATACGCAGTATTTT.

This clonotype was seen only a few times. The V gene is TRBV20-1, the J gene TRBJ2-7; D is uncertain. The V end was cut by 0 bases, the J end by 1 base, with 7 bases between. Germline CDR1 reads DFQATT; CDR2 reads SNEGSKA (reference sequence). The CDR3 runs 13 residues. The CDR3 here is CSARDFRSYEQYF. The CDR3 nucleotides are TGCAGTGCTAGAGATTTCAGGTCCTACGAGCAGTACTTC.

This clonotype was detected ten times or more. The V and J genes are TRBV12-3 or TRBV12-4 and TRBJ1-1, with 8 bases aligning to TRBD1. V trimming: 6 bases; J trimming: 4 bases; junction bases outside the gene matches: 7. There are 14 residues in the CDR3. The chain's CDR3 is CASSLQGAATEAFF. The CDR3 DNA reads TGTGCCAGCAGCCTTCAGGGGGCGGCCACTGAAGCTTTCTTT.